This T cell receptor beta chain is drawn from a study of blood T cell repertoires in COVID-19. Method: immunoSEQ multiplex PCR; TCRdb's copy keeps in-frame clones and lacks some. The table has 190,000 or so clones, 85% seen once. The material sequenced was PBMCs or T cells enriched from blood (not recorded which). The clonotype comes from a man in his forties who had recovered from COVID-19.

CDR3 amino acids: CASSLLTRGELFF. In DNA, the CDR3 is TGTGCCAGCAGTTTACTGACTCGCGGGGAGCTGTTTTTT. The chain has TRBV28 and TRBJ2-2; no reliable D call. V was trimmed by 2 bases and J by 7 bases, leaving 8 bases between them. Germline CDR1 is MDHEN and CDR2 is SYDVKM. The CDR3 sequence is 13 residues long.